A single sample is the source of the 26 T cell receptor beta chains below, sequenced in a study of T cell responses to AZD1222 COVID-19 vaccine. Sequencing used immunoSEQ multiplex PCR; TCRdb keeps in-frame clones, though not all of them. The table records over 150,000 clones, about 91% of them present only once. The sequencing used peripheral blood, collected on day 0 of AZD1222 vaccination. The receptors originated from an adult in good health.

The chain carries TRBV6-5 and TRBJ1-2; TRBD1 might be the D (5 bases). The V and J ends lost 9 bases and 8 bases respectively, with 16 bases between them. In germline, CDR1 is MNHEY, CDR2 SVGAGI. The CDR3 contains 12 residues. Here the CDR3 DNA reads TGTGCCAGTTCGGGCCTCGCAGGGGGCTACACCTTC. It is translated as CASSGLAGGYTF.

V and J are TRBV30 and TRBJ1-1, with TRBD1 matching 9 bases. The CDR3 consists of 15 residues. Germline V lookup: CDR1 GTSNPN, CDR2 SVGIG (reference sequence). V was clipped by 1 base and J by 1 base; unmatched bases: 4. In DNA form, the CDR3 reads TGTGCCTGGAGTGAACCGGGACAGGGGAACACTGAAGCTTTCTTT. This encodes CAWSEPGQGNTEAFF.

The chain carries TRBV7-9 and TRBJ2-3; the D gene is possibly TRBD2 (6 bases). Germline V lookup: CDR1 SEHNR, CDR2 FQNEAQ (reference sequence). Trimming pared 3 bases from V and 6 bases from J, leaving 16 bases between. The CDR3 is 15 amino acids. The DNA of the CDR3 is TGTGCCAGCAGCTTGCTAGCGCAGAAGGGGGATACGCAGTATTTT. This encodes CASSLLAQKGDTQYF.

The chain couples TRBV19 to TRBJ1-1; D is possibly TRBD1 (5 bases). Trimming removed 6 bases at V and 2 bases at J, with 10 bases between. CDR1 and CDR2 (germline): LNHDA, SQIVND (reference sequence). This CDR3 region has 13 residues. This CDR3 is CASRGRGNTEAFF. CDR3 sequence (DNA): TGTGCCAGTAGGGGAAGGGGAAACACTGAAGCTTTCTTT. The full variable domain, with the rest looked up from reference TRBV19 and TRBJ1-1, is DGGITQSPKYLFRKEGQNVTLSCEQNLNHDAMYWYRQDPGQGLRLIYYSQIVNDFQKGDIAEGYSVSREKKESFPLTVTSAQKNPTAFYLCASRGRGNTEAFFGQGTRLTVV.

The J gene is TRBJ1-1, the V gene TRBV11-1; D uncertain. Germline V lookup: CDR1 SGHAT, CDR2 FQDESV (reference sequence). The V end lost 5 bases, the J end lost 0 bases, and 10 bases lay between the germline ends. The length of the CDR3 is 14 residues. The chain's CDR3 is CASSRNSLNTEAFF. The CDR3 nucleotides read TGTGCCAGCAGCCGTAACAGTCTGAACACTGAAGCTTTCTTT.

The chain combines TRBV3-1 (or the pseudogene TRBV3-2) with TRBJ1-5; D remains ambiguous. In germline, CDR1 is LGHDT, CDR2 YNNKEL (reference sequence). The CDR3 consists of 14 residues. The ends were cut back, 2 bases at V and 0 bases at J, with 5 bases in the middle. The CDR3 is CASSQTFSNQPQHF. The CDR3 coding sequence is TGTGCCAGCAGCCAAACATTTAGCAATCAGCCCCAGCATTTT.

The rearrangement links TRBV4-1 to TRBJ1-2, with D hard to call. Germline CDR1 MGHRA, CDR2 YSYEKL. The V end lost 0 bases, the J end lost 4 bases, and 6 bases lay between the germline ends. This CDR3 is 13 amino acids long. In DNA form, the CDR3 reads TGCGCCAGCAGCCAAGAACAGTTCTATGGCTACACCTTC. Translation gives CASSQEQFYGYTF.

The chain has TRBV4-1 and TRBJ1-6, with D possibly matching TRBD1 (6 bases). The CDR3 totals 16 residues. Germline V CDR1 and CDR2: MGHRA, YSYEKL. V was cut by 4 bases and J by 6 bases, with 16 bases left in between. For the CDR3, the DNA is TGCGCCAGCAGCCCACCCCCACAGGGAGTTAATTCACCCCTCCACTTT. It translates to CASSPPPQGVNSPLHF.

CDR3 nucleotide sequence: TGTGCCAGCAGTTACCAAGGGACAGGGACCACTGAAGCTTTCTTT. Translating it yields CASSYQGTGTTEAFF. The chain employs TRBV6-5 and TRBJ1-1; 9 bases are a match to TRBD1. This CDR3 has 15 residues. Losses at the gene ends were 2 bases for V and 4 bases for J; bases not matched to a gene: 5. CDR1 MNHEY and CDR2 SVGAGI come from the germline V gene.

The chain couples TRBV15 to TRBJ1-2; D call uncertain. CDR1 and CDR2 from the germline V gene are LNHNV and YYDKDF (reference sequence). This CDR3 has 14 residues. Trimming removed 3 bases from V and 7 bases from J, with 15 bases in between. The CDR3 DNA reads TGTGCCACCAGCAGTGTAAATGCTCCGTCTGGCTACACCTTC. This codes for CATSSVNAPSGYTF.

Only one count was recorded for this clone. This chain uses TRBV3-1 (or the pseudogene TRBV3-2) with TRBJ2-1; D ambiguous. This CDR3 has 14 residues. V was trimmed by 1 base and J by 4 bases, leaving 8 bases between them. Germline values: CDR1 LGHDT, CDR2 YNNKEL (reference sequence). CDR3 protein: CASSQGHLYNEQFF. For the CDR3, the DNA is TGTGCCAGCAGCCAAGGCCATCTTTACAATGAGCAGTTCTTC.

The chain is built from TRBV12-3 or TRBV12-4 and TRBJ1-5; TRBD1 is a possible D gene (5 bases). V lost 3 bases, J lost 6 bases, and 6 bases lay in between. The CDR3 consists of 12 residues. CDR3 in DNA: TGTGCCAGCAGTTTGGGGGGTCAGCCCCAGCATTTT. Translating it yields CASSLGGQPQHF.

The rearrangement links TRBV6-2 or TRBV6-3 to TRBJ2-3, with 14 bases matching TRBD2. V shed 6 bases and J 0 bases; nucleotides not matched to a gene: 2. Germline lookup yields CDR1 MNHEY and CDR2 SVGEGT. This CDR3 contains 16 residues. The chain's CDR3 is CASSRTSGGSTDTQYF. As DNA, the CDR3 is TGTGCCAGCAGCCGGACTAGCGGGGGGAGCACAGATACGCAGTATTTT.

The rearrangement links TRBV5-4 to TRBJ2-5; D might be TRBD2 (5 bases). This CDR3 has 14 amino acids. The V gene lost 0 bases and the J gene lost 2 bases, with 8 bases spanning the gap. Germline lookup yields CDR1 SGHNT and CDR2 YYREEE (reference sequence). The CDR3 coding sequence is TGTGCCAGCAGCTTGGAAAGGAGGCAAGAGACCCAGTACTTC. It encodes CASSLERRQETQYF.

DNA of the CDR3: TGCGCCAGCAGCCCCGTCCCGGGACAGGGCGCCGCCCTCTACGAGCAGTACTTC. Its protein is CASSPVPGQGAALYEQYF. The J gene is TRBJ2-7, the V gene TRBV4-1; 9 positions match TRBD1. CDR1 MGHRA and CDR2 YSYEKL come from the germline V gene. The V gene end was trimmed by 4 bases and the J gene end by 3 bases; junction bases not matched to a gene: 16. This CDR3 comprises 18 residues.

The chain employs TRBV7-2 and TRBJ1-1, with D maybe TRBD1 (5 bases). This CDR3 is built from 12 residues. CDR1 is SGHTA, CDR2 FQGNSA, per germline. The ends were cut back, 2 bases at V and 4 bases at J, with 5 bases in the middle. The CDR3 loop is CASSLRGTEAFF. The CDR3 DNA reads TGTGCCAGCAGCTTAAGGGGCACTGAAGCTTTCTTT.

The chain uses TRBV5-1 and TRBJ1-1; D is undetermined. There are 14 residues in the CDR3. Germline values: CDR1 SGHRS, CDR2 YFSETQ. V was shortened by 3 bases and J by 4 bases, with 13 bases between the two germline ends. Here the CDR3 reads CASSSFDTGTEAFF. CDR3 DNA sequence: TGCGCCAGCAGCTCCTTCGACACTGGCACTGAAGCTTTCTTT.

V gene TRBV6-5 combines with J gene TRBJ1-2; D is ambiguous. Germline lookup yields CDR1 MNHEY and CDR2 SVGAGI. The CDR3 has 14 residues. The V gene lost 0 bases and the J gene lost 5 bases, with 10 bases spanning the gap. The CDR3 DNA sequence: TGTGCCAGCAGTTACTCGACGGCGCCTTATGGCTACACCTTC. Translation: CASSYSTAPYGYTF.

This rearrangement joins TRBV7-2 to TRBJ2-7; D may be TRBD1 (6 bases). Trimming shortened V by 1 base and J by 3 bases, and 10 bases separated the two germline ends. Germline loops: CDR1 SGHTA, CDR2 FQGNSA. The CDR3 has 14 residues. CDR3 protein: CASSLGGQFYEQYF. In DNA, the CDR3 is TGTGCCAGCAGCTTAGGGGGGCAGTTCTACGAGCAGTACTTC.

Of note for this clone: One end of the junction fails to match germline, which may point to a read error. The rearrangement uses TRBV7-7 and TRBJ1-3, with D possibly TRBD1 on 5 matching bases. The CDR3 contains 16 residues. Germline V gene data show CDR1 as SSHAT and CDR2 as FNYEAQ (reference sequence). The CDR3 protein is CASSSGTPDSGNTIYF. The CDR3 DNA reads TGTGCTAGCAGCTCCGGGACTCCCGACTCTGGAAACACCATATATTTT.

The chain uses TRBV30 and TRBJ2-1, with unresolved D. Per germline, CDR1 GTSNPN and CDR2 SVGIG (reference sequence). This CDR3 contains 11 residues. V lost 1 base to trimming and J lost 7 bases, with 5 bases between them. The CDR3 DNA is TGTGCCTGGAGTGCCTTAAATGAGCAGTTCTTC. Translated: CAWSALNEQFF.

This chain joins TRBV5-4 and TRBJ2-1; D is ambiguous. V lost 1 base to trimming and J lost 0 bases, with 8 bases between them. CDR3 length equals 15 residues. From germline, CDR1 is SGHNT and CDR2 YYREEE (reference sequence). The CDR3 loop is CASSLPESSYNEQFF. The DNA of the CDR3 is TGTGCCAGCAGCTTGCCTGAGAGCTCCTACAATGAGCAGTTCTTC. Complete variable domain (other parts from reference TRBV5-4 and TRBJ2-1): ETGVTQSPTHLIKTRGQQVTLRCSSQSGHNTVSWYQQALGQGPQFIFQYYREEENGRGNFPPRFSGLQFPNYSSELNVNALELDDSALYLCASSLPESSYNEQFFGPGTRLTVL.

V usage is TRBV5-6 and J usage is TRBJ2-7; D is unresolved. The CDR3 runs to 11 residues. The V end lost 4 bases, the J end lost 2 bases, and 4 bases lay between the germline ends. From germline, CDR1 is SGHDT and CDR2 YYEEEE. CDR3 sequence: CASSQAYEQYF. CDR3 nucleotide sequence: TGTGCCAGCAGCCAAGCCTACGAGCAGTACTTC.

V and J are TRBV11-2 and TRBJ1-6; tentative D call: TRBD1 (6 bases). The CDR3 is made up of 13 amino acids. Per the germline V gene, CDR1 is SGHAT and CDR2 is FQNNGV. Trimming left V 6 bases short and J 10 bases short, with 13 bases between. The CDR3 DNA is TGTGCCAGCAGTCCTGGACAGATCTCACCCCTCCACTTT. This codes for CASSPGQISPLHF.

The chain links TRBV5-5 to TRBJ2-7; either TRBD1 or TRBD2 may supply D (5 bases each). V gave up 3 bases and J gave up 0 bases, with 25 bases separating them. Germline V lookup: CDR1 SGHKS, CDR2 YYEKEE (reference sequence). The CDR3 has 19 residues. DNA for the CDR3: TGTGCCAGCAGCTCTGGGGTGTTTGTTGGGACCTCAAGCTCCTACGAGCAGTACTTC. This encodes CASSSGVFVGTSSSYEQYF.

DNA of the CDR3: TGTGCCAGCAGTTTAGCGGGGGAGGAAAAACTGTTTTTT. This gives the protein CASSLAGEEKLFF. The chain is built from TRBV12-3 or TRBV12-4 and TRBJ1-4; the D gene is possibly TRBD1 (5 bases). The CDR3 length is 13 residues. With 0 bases removed from V and 8 bases from J, the gap between germline ends came to 7 bases.